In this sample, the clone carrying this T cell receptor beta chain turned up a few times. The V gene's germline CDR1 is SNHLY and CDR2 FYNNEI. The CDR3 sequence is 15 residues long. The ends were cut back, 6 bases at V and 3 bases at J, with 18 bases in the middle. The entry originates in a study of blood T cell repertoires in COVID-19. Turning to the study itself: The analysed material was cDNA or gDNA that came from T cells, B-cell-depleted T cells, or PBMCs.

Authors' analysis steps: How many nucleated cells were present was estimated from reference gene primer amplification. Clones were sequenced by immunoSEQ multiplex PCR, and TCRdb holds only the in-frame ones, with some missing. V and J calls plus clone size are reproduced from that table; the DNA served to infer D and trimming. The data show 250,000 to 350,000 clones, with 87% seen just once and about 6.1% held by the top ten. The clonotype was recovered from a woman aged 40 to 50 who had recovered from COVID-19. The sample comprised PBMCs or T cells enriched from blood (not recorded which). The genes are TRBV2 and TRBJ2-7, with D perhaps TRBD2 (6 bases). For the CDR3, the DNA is TGTGCCAGCAGCCCCGAGCTAGCGTTGAGCTACGAGCAGTACTTC. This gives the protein CASSPELALSYEQYF. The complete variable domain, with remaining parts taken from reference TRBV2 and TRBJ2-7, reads EPEVTQTPSHQVTQMGQEVILRCVPISNHLYFYWYRQILGQKVEFLVSFYNNEISEKSEIFDDQFSVERPDGSNFTLKIRSTKLEDSAMYFCASSPELALSYEQYFGPGTRLTVT.